This T cell receptor beta chain was found in a study of beta chain features in type 1 diabetes. TCRB transcripts that were expressed got sequenced, as all of the isolated RNA had been reverse transcribed. Here immunoSEQ multiplex PCR was the method, and the copy in TCRdb shows in-frame clones only, minus some. Counted here are some 410,000 clones, 9.5% to 12% occurring once; the ten biggest clones make up 0.04% to 0.05%. The sample was naive CD4+ T cells from blood. The sequence was collected from a woman between 18 and 29 years old in good health.

CDR3 in amino acids: CASSLRAGTADTQYF. The CDR3, as DNA: TGTGCCAGCAGCCTCCGGGCAGGGACGGCAGATACGCAGTATTTT. V and J are TRBV7-9 and TRBJ2-3; the D gene could be TRBD1 or TRBD2 (5 bases each). Trimming left V 5 bases short and J 4 bases short, with 16 bases between. The CDR3 contains 15 residues. The germline CDR1 and CDR2 sequences are SEHNR and FQNEAQ (reference sequence).